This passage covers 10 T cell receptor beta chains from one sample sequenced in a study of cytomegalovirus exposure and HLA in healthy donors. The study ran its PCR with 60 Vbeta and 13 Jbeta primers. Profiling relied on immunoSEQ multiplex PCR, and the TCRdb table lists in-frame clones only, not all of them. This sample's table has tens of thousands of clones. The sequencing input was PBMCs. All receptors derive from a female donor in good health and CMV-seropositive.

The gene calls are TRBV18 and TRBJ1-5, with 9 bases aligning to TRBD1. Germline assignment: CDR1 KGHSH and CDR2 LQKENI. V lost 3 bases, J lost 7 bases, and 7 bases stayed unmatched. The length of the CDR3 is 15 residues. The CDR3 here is CASSPTGGGRQPQHF. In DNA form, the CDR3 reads TGTGCCAGCTCACCGACAGGGGGAGGACGCCAGCCCCAGCATTTT.

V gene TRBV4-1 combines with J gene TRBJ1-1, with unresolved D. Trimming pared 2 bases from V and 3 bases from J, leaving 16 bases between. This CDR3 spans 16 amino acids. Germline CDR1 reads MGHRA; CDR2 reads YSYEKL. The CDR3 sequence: CASSQRGSRRDTEAFF. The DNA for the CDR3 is TGCGCCAGCAGCCAAAGAGGATCTAGGAGGGACACTGAAGCTTTCTTT.

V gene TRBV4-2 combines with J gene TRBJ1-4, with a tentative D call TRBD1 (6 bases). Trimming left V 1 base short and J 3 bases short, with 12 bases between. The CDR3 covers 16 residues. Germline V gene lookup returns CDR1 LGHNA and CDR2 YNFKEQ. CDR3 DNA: TGTGCCAGCAGCCAAGTAAGGGCAGGGGCTAATGAAAAACTGTTTTTT. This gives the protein CASSQVRAGANEKLFF.

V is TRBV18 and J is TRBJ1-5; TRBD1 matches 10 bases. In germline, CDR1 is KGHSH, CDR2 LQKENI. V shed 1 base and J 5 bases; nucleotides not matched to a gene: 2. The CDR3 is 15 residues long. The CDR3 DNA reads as TGTGCCAGCTCACCACTGGGGACAGGGGATCAGCCCCAGCATTTT. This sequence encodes CASSPLGTGDQPQHF.

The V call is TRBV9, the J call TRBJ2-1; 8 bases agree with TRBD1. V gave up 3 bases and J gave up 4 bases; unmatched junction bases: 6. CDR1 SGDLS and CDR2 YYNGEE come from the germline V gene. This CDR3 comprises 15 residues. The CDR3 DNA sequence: TGTGCCAGCAGCGGCCGGGACAGGACATACAATGAGCAGTTCTTC. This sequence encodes CASSGRDRTYNEQFF.

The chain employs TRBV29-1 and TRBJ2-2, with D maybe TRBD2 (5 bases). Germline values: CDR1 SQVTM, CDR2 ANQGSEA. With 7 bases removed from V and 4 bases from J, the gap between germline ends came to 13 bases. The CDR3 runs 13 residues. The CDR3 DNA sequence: TGCAGCGGTGACCCCGCGGGCACCGGGGAGCTGTTTTTT. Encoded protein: CSGDPAGTGELFF.

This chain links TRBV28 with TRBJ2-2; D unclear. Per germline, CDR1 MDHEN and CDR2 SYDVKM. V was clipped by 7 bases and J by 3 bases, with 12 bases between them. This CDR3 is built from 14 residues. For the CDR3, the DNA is TGTGCCAGCATAATGGGTGGGCACACCGGGGAGCTGTTTTTT. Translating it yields CASIMGGHTGELFF.

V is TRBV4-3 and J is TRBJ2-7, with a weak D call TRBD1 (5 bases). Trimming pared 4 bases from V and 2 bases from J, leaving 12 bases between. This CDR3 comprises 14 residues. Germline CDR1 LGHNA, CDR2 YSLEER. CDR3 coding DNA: TGCGCCAGCAGCCCCCAGACAGAAGCCTACGAGCAGTACTTC. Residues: CASSPQTEAYEQYF.

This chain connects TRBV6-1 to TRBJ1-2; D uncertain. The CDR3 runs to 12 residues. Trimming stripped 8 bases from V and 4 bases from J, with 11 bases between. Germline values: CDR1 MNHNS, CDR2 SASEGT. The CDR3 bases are TGTGCCAGCGAACTTATTAGCTATGGCTACACCTTC. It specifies CASELISYGYTF.

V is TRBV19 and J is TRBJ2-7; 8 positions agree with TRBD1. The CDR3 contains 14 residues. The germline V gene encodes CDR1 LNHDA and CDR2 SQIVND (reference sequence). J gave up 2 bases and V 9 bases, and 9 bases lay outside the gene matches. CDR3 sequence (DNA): TGTGCCAGCGCCCCCGGGACAGGCCCCTACGAGCAGTACTTC. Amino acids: CASAPGTGPYEQYF.